This T cell receptor (beta chain) was documented in a study of blood T cell repertoires in COVID-19. Background on the study: The United States, Italy and Spain provided the acute and convalescent COVID-19 samples. The analysed material was cDNA or gDNA that came from T cells, B-cell-depleted T cells, or PBMCs.

Unmatched junction bases numbered 3, after V lost 9 bases and J lost 4 bases. The CDR3 is made up of 11 amino acids. Germline V gene data show CDR1 as SNHLY and CDR2 as FYNNEI. Study processing details: Reference gene primer amplification gave nucleated cell count estimates. Clones were sequenced by immunoSEQ multiplex PCR, and TCRdb holds only the in-frame ones, with some missing. The DNA was the basis for D and trimming; V, J and clone size are from that table. The top ten clones hold approximately 1.3% of a sample with approximately 220,000 clones, around 85% of them seen once. This TCR derives from a woman in her 40s with acute COVID-19. Sequenced: PBMCs or T cells enriched from blood (not recorded which). The V call is TRBV2, the J call TRBJ2-7, with 7 positions matching TRBD1. The CDR3: CASGQEYEQYF. CDR3 nucleotide sequence: TGTGCCAGTGGACAGGAGTACGAGCAGTACTTC. Supplemented by reference TRBV2 and TRBJ2-7, the full variable domain reads EPEVTQTPSHQVTQMGQEVILRCVPISNHLYFYWYRQILGQKVEFLVSFYNNEISEKSEIFDDQFSVERPDGSNFTLKIRSTKLEDSAMYFCASGQEYEQYFGPGTRLTVT.